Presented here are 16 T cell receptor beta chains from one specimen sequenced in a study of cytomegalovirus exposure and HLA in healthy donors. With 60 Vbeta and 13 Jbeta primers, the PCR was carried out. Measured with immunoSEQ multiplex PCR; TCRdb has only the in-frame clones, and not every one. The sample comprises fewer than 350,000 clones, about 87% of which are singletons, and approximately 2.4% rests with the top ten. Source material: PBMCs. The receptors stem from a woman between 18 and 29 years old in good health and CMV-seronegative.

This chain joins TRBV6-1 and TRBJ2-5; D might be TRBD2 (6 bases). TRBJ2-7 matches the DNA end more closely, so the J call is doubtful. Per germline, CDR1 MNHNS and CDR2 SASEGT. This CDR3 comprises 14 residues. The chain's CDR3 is CASSEGRRVYEQYF. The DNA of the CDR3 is TGTGCCAGCAGTGAAGGGCGGAGGGTCTACGAGCAGTACTTC.

This chain's CDR3 is CASSVPGPTFRKDGYTF. CDR3 nucleotides: TGTGCCAGTAGCGTTCCGGGTCCAACCTTCCGGAAGGATGGCTACACCTTC. The chain combines TRBV19 with TRBJ1-2, with D unclear. CDR1 and CDR2 (germline): LNHDA, SQIVND (reference sequence). CDR3 length: 17 residues. V was cut by 6 bases and J by 6 bases, with 26 bases left in between.

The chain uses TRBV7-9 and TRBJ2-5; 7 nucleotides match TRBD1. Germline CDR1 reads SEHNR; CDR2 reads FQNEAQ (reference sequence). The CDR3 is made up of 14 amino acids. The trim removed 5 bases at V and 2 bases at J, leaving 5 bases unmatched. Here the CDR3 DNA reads TGTGCCAGCAGCGACAGGGCATTACAAGAGACCCAGTACTTC. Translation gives CASSDRALQETQYF.

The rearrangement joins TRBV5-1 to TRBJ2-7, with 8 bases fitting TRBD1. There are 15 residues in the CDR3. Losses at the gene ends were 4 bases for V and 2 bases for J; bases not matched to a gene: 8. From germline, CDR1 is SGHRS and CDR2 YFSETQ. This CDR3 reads CASSPRQGKTYEQYF. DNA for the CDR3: TGCGCCAGCAGCCCACGACAGGGGAAGACCTACGAGCAGTACTTC.

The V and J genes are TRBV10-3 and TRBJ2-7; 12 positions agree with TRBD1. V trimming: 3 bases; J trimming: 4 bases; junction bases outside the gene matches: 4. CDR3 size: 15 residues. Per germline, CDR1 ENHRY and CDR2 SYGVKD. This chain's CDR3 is CAISDPGQGAYEQYF. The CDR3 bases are TGTGCCATCAGTGATCCGGGACAGGGGGCTTACGAGCAGTACTTC.

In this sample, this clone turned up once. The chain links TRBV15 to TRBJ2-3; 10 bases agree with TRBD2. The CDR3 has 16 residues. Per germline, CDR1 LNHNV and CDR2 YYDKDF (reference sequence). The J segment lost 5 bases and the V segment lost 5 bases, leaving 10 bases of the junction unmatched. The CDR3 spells CATSQLKAGGKDTQYF. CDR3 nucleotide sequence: TGTGCCACCAGCCAACTTAAAGCGGGGGGGAAAGATACGCAGTATTTT.

The CDR3 protein is CASSPQGGLQPQHF. CDR3 nucleotide sequence: TGTGCCAGCAGCCCGCAGGGAGGGTTACAGCCCCAGCATTTT. The J gene is TRBJ1-5, the V gene TRBV19; D might be TRBD1 (5 bases). The ends were cut back, 9 bases at V and 7 bases at J, with 19 bases in the middle. This CDR3 has 14 amino acids. Germline loops: CDR1 LNHDA, CDR2 SQIVND (reference sequence).

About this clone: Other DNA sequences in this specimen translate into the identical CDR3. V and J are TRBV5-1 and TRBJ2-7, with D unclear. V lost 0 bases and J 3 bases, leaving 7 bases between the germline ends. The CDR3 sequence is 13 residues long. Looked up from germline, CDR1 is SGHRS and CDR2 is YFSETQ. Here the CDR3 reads CASSLASGYEQYF. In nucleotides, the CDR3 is TGCGCCAGCAGCTTGGCGTCGGGCTACGAGCAGTACTTC.

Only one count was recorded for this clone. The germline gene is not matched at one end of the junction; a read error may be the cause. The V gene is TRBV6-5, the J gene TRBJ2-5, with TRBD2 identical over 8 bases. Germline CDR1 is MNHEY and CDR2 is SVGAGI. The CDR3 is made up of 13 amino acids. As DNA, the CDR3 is TGTGCCAGCTCCGGGGGGGCCCAAGGGACCCAGTACTTC. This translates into CASSGGAQGTQYF.

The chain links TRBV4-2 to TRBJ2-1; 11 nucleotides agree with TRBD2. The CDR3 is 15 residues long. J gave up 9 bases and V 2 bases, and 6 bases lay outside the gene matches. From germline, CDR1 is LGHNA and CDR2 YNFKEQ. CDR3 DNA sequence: TGTGCCAGCAGCCAAAGTGGTGGGACTAGCGGTGAGCAGTTCTTC. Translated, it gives CASSQSGGTSGEQFF.

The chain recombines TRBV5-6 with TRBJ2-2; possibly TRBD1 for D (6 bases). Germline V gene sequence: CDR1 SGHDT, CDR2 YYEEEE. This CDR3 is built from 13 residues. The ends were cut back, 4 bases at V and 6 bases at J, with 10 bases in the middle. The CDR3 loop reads CASSPWTAGELFF. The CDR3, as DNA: TGTGCCAGCAGCCCGTGGACAGCCGGGGAGCTGTTTTTT.

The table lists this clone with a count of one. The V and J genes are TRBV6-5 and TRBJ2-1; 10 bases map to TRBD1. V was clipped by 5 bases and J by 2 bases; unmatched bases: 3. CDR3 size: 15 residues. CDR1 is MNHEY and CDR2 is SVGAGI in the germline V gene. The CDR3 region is CASSGGQGAYNEQFF. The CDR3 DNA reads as TGTGCCAGCAGTGGCGGACAGGGGGCCTACAATGAGCAGTTCTTC.

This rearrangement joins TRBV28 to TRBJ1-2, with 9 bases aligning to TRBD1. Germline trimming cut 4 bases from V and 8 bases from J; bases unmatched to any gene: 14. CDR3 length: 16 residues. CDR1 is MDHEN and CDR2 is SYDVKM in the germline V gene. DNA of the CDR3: TGTGCCAGCAGTTCCCTCAAGGGACAGGGAGAAAGCGGCTACACCTTC. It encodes CASSSLKGQGESGYTF.

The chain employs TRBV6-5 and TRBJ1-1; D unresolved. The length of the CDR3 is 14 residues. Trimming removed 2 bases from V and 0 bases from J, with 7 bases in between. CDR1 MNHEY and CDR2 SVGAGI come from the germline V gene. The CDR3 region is CASSYGLMNTEAFF. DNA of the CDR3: TGTGCCAGCAGTTACGGACTGATGAACACTGAAGCTTTCTTT.

CDR3 protein: CASSLGGSGGLTDTQYF. The CDR3 nucleotides are TGTGCCAGCAGCTTAGGTGGTAGCGGGGGGCTCACAGATACGCAGTATTTT. This chain links TRBV7-2 with TRBJ2-3; 10 nucleotides line up with TRBD2. This CDR3 comprises 17 residues. After removal of 1 base from V and 2 bases from J, the junction contained 6 bases not matched to a gene. The germline CDR1 and CDR2 sequences are SGHTA and FQGNSA.

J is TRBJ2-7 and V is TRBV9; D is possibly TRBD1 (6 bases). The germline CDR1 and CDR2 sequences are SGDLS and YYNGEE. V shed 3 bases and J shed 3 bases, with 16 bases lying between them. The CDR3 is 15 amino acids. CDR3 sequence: CASSGGPTVHYEQYF. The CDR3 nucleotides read TGTGCCAGCAGCGGGGGGCCGACAGTTCACTACGAGCAGTACTTC.